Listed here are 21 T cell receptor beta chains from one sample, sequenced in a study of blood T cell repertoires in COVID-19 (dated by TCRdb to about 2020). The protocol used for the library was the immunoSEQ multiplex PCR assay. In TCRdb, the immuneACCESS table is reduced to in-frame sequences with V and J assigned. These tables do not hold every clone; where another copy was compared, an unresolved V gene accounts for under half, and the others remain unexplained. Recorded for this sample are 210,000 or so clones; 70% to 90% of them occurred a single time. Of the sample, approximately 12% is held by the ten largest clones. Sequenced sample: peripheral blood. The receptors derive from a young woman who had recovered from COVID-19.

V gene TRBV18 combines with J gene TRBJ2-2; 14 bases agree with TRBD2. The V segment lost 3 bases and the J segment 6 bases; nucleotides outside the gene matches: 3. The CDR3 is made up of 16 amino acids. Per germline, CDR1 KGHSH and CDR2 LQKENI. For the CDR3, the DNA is TGTGCCAGCTCACCCGGGACTAGCGGGAGTGCCGGGGAGCTGTTTTTT. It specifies CASSPGTSGSAGELFF.

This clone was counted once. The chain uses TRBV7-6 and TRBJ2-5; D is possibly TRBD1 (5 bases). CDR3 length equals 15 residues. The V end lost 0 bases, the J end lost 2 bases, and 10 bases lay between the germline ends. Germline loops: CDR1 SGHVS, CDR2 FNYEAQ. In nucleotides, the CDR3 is TGTGCCAGCAGCTTAGCGCCAAGGGGACAAGAGACCCAGTACTTC. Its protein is CASSLAPRGQETQYF.

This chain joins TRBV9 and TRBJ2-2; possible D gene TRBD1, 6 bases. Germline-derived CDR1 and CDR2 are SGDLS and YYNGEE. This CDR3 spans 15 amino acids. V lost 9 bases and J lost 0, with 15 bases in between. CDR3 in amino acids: CATSSGTTNTGELFF. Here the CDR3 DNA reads TGTGCCACCTCCTCCGGGACAACGAACACCGGGGAGCTGTTTTTT.

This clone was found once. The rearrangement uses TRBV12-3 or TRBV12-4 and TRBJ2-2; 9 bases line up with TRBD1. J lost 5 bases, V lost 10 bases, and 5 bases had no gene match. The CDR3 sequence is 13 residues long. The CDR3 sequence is CATRTGVTGELFF. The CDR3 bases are TGTGCCACCAGGACAGGGGTGACCGGGGAGCTGTTTTTT.

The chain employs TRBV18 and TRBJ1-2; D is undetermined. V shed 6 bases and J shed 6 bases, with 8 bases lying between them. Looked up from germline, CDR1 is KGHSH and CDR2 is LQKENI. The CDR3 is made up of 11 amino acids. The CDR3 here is CASSLSDGYTF. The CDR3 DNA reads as TGTGCCAGCTCCCTGAGTGATGGCTACACCTTC.

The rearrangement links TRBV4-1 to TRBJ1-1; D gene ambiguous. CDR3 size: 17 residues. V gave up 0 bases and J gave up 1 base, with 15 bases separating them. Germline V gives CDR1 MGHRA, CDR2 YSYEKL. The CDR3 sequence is CASSQELRLDRNTEAFF. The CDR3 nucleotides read TGCGCCAGCAGCCAAGAGCTTCGACTCGATCGGAACACTGAAGCTTTCTTT.

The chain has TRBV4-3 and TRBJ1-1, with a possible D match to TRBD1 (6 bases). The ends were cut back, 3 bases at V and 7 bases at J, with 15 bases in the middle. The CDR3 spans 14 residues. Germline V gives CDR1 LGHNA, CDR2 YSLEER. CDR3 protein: CASSQATGSSEAFF. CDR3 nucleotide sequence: TGCGCCAGCAGCCAGGCTACAGGGTCAAGTGAAGCTTTCTTT.

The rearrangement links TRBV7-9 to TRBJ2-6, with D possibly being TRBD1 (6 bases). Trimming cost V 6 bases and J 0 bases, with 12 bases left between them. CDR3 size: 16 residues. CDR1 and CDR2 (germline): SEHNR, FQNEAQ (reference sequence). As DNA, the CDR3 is TGTGCCAGCAGATGGGACACAGGCTCTGGGGCCAACGTCCTGACTTTC. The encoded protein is CASRWDTGSGANVLTF.

The CDR3 coding sequence is TGTGCCAGCAGCTTAGCCGGCCAGGGGTATGAGTACGAGCAGTACTTC. This codes for CASSLAGQGYEYEQYF. This sequence joins TRBV7-6 and TRBJ2-7, with D perhaps TRBD1 (6 bases). The CDR3 consists of 16 residues. Trimming took 0 bases from V and 4 from J, leaving 16 bases between them. Germline V gene lookup returns CDR1 SGHVS and CDR2 FNYEAQ. The variable domain in full, completed from reference TRBV7-6 and TRBJ2-7, reads GAGVSQSPRYKVTKRGQDVALRCDPISGHVSLYWYRQALGQGPEFLTYFNYEAQQDKSGLPNDRFSAERPEGSISTLTIQRTEQRDSAMYRCASSLAGQGYEYEQYFGPGTRLTVT.

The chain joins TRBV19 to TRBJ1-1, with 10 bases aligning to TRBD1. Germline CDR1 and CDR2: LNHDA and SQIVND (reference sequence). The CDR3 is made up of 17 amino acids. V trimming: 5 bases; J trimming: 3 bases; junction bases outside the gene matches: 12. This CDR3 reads CASSPRQGARWYTEAFF. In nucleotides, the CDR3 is TGTGCCAGTAGTCCTCGACAGGGGGCGAGGTGGTACACTGAAGCTTTCTTT.

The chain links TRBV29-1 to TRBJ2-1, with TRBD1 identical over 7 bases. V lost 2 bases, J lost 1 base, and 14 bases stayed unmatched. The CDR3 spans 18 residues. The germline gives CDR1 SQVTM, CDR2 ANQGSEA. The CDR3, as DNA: TGCAGCGTTGAATTATTCAGCCGACAGGGTTATTCCTACAATGAGCAGTTCTTC. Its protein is CSVELFSRQGYSYNEQFF.

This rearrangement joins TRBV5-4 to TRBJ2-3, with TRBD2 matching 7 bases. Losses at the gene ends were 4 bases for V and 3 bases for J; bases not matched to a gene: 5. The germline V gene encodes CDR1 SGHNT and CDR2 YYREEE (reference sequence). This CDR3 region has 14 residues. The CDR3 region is CASSDASGTDTQYF. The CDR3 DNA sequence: TGTGCCAGCAGCGACGCTAGCGGAACAGATACGCAGTATTTT.

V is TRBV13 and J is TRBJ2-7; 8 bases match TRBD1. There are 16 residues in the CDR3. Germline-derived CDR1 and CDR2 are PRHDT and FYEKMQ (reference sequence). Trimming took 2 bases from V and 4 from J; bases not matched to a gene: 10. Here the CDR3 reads CASSLLGQVLSYEQYF. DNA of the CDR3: TGTGCCAGCAGCTTATTGGGACAGGTCCTTAGTTACGAGCAGTACTTC.

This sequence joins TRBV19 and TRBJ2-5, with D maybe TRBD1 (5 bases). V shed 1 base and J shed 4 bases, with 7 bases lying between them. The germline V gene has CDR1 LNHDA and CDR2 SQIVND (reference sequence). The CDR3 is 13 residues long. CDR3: CASSIAGIETQYF. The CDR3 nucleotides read TGTGCCAGTAGTATAGCAGGGATAGAGACCCAGTACTTC.

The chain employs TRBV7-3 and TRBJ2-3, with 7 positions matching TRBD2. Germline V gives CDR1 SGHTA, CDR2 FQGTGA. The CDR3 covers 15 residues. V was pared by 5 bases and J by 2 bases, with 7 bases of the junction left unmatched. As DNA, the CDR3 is TGTGCCAGCAGCCCAACTAGCGACAACACAGATACGCAGTATTTT. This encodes CASSPTSDNTDTQYF.

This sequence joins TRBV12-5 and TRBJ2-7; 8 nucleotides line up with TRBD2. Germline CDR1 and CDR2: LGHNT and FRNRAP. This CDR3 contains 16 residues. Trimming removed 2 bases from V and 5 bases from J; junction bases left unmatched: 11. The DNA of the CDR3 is TGTGCTAGTGGTTTGACTGTAGCGGGAAGTGCCCACGAGCAGTACTTC. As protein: CASGLTVAGSAHEQYF.

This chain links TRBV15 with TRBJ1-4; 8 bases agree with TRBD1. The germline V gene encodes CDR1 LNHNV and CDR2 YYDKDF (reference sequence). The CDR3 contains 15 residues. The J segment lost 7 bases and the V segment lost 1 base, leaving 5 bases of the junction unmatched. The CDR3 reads CATSRGDRLGEKLFF. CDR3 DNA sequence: TGTGCCACCAGCAGAGGGGACAGGCTGGGTGAAAAACTGTTTTTT.

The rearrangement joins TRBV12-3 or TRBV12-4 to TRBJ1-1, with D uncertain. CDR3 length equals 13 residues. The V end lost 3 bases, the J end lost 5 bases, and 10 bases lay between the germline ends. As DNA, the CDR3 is TGTGCCAGCAGTTTGTCTGAACTAACTGAAGCTTTCTTT. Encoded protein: CASSLSELTEAFF.

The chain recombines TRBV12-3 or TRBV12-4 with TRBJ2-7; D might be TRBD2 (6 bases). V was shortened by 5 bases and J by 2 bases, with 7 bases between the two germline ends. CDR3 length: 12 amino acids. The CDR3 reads CASSAGPYEQYF. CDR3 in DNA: TGTGCCAGCAGTGCGGGACCCTACGAGCAGTACTTC.

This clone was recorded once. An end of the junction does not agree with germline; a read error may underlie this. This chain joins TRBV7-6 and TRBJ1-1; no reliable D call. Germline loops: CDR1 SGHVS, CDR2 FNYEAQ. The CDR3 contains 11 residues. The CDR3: CASSATTGAFF. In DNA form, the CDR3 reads TGTGCCAGCAGCGCAACTACTGGAGCTTTCTTT.

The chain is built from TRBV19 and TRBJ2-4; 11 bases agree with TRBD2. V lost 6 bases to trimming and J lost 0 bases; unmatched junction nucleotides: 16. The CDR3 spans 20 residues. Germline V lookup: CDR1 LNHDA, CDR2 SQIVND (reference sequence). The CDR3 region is CASRPNPGTSGILAKNIQYF. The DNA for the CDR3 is TGTGCCAGTAGACCAAATCCCGGGACTAGCGGTATCTTAGCCAAAAACATTCAGTACTTC.